This TCR beta chain was retrieved from a study of cytomegalovirus exposure and HLA in healthy donors. Study-level points and caveats: In vitro data verified three CMV-associated chains as specific for CMV antigens.

This clone occurred a few times. No antigen is known for it. This CDR3 has 17 amino acids. Trimming cost V 7 bases and J 0 bases, with 19 bases left between them. Germline CDR1 and CDR2: MGHRA and YSYEKL. Researchers ran the PCR with 60 Vbeta and 13 Jbeta primers. Profiling relied on immunoSEQ multiplex PCR, and the TCRdb table lists in-frame clones only, not all of them. The sample records 110,000 or so clones, 82% being singletons. The V gene is TRBV4-1, the J gene TRBJ1-5, with D possibly TRBD1 on 6 matching bases. Sequences were obtained from PBMCs. The origin of this receptor is a woman younger than 35 in good health and CMV-seronegative. As DNA, the CDR3 is TGCGCCAGCAAGTCGGACAGTTCTCCAGGTAGCAATCAGCCCCAGCATTTT. It yields the protein CASKSDSSPGSNQPQHF.